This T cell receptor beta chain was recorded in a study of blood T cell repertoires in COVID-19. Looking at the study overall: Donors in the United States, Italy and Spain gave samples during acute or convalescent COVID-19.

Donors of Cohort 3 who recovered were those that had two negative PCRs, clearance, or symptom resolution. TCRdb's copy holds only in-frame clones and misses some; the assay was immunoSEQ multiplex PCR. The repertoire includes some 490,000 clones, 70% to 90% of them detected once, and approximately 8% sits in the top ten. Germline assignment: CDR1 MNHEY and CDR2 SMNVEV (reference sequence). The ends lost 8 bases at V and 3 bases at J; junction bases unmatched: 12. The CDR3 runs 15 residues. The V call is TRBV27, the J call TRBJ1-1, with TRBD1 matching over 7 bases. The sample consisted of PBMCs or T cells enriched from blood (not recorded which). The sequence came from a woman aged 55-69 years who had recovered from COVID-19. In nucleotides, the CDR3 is TGTGCCAGCCCCCCCCTCCGGGACAGATACACTGAAGCTTTCTTT. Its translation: CASPPLRDRYTEAFF.